This TCR beta chain is from a study of blood T cell repertoires in COVID-19. Germline trimming cut 7 bases from V and 4 bases from J; bases unmatched to any gene: 4. Per the germline V gene, CDR1 is SQVTM and CDR2 is ANQGSEA. The CDR3 runs to 12 residues. The repertoire was sequenced with immunoSEQ multiplex PCR; TCRdb's copy has only in-frame clones and lacks some. The sample has 70,000 to 100,000 clones; 80% to 90% are singletons. This chain connects TRBV29-1 to TRBJ2-7; 10 bases map to TRBD1. This receptor was obtained from a woman aged 70-85 years with acute or convalescent COVID-19. Source material: peripheral blood. The CDR3 loop reads CSAWTGGYEQYF. The CDR3 DNA reads TGCAGCGCATGGACAGGGGGTTACGAGCAGTACTTC.